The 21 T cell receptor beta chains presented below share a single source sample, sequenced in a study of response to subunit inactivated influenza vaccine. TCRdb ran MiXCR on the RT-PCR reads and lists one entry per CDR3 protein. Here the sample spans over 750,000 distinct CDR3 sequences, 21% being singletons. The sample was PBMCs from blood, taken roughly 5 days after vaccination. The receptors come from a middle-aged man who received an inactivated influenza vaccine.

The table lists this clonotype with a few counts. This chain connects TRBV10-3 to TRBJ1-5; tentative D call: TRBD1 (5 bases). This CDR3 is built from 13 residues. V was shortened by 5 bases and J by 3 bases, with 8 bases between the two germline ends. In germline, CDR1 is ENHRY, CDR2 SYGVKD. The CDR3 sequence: CAISRGTNQPQHF. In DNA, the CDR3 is TGTGCCATCAGTCGGGGGACCAATCAGCCCCAGCATTTT.

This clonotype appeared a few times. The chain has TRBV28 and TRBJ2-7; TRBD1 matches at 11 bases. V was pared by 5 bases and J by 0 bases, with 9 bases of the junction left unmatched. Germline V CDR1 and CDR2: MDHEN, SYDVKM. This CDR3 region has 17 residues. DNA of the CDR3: TGTGCCAGCAGTCAACTCTTAGGGACAGGGGGCTCCTACGAGCAGTACTTC. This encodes CASSQLLGTGGSYEQYF.

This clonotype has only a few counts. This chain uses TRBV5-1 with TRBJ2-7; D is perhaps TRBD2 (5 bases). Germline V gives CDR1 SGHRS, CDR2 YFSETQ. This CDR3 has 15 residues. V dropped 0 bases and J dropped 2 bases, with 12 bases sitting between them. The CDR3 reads CASSLEAAATYEQYF. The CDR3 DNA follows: TGCGCCAGCAGCTTGGAAGCGGCGGCCACCTACGAGCAGTACTTC.

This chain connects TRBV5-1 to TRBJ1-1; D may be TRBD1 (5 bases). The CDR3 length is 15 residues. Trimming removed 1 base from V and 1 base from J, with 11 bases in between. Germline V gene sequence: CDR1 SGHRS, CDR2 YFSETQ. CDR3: CASSLQGRTNTEAFF. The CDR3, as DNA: TGCGCCAGCAGCTTGCAGGGACGGACGAACACTGAAGCTTTCTTT.

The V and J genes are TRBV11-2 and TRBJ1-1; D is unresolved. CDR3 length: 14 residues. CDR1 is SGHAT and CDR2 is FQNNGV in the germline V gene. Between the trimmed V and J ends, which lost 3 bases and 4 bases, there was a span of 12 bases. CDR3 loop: CASSFGVKFTEAFF. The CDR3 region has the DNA TGTGCCAGCAGCTTTGGGGTAAAGTTCACTGAAGCTTTCTTT.

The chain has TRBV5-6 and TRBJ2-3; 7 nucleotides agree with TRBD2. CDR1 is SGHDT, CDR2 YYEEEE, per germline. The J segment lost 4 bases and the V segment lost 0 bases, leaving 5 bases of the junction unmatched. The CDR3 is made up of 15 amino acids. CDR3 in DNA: TGTGCCAGCAGCTTGGGACTAGCCCACCCAGATACGCAGTATTTT. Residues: CASSLGLAHPDTQYF. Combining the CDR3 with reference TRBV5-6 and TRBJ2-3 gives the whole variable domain DAGVTQSPTHLIKTRGQQVTLRCSPKSGHDTVSWYQQALGQGPQFIFQYYEEEERQRGNFPDRFSGHQFPNYSSELNVNALLLGDSALYLCASSLGLAHPDTQYFGPGTRLTVL.

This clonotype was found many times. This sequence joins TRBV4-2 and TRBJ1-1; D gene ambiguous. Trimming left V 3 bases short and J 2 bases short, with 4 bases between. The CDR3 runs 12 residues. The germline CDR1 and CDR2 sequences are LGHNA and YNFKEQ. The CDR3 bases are TGTGCCAGCAGCCACCAAAACACTGAAGCTTTCTTT. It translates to CASSHQNTEAFF.

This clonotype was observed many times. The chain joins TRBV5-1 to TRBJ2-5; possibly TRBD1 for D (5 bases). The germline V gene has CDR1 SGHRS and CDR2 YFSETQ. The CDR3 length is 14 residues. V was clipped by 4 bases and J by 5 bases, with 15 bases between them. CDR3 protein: CASSGQGAMETQYF. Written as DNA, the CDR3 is TGCGCCAGCAGCGGACAAGGAGCGATGGAGACCCAGTACTTC.

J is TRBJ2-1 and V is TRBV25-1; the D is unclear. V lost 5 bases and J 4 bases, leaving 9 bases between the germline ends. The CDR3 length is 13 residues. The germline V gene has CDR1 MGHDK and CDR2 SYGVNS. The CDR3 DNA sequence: TGTGCCAGCAGTCTACAAGCATACAATGAGCAGTTCTTC. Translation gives CASSLQAYNEQFF.

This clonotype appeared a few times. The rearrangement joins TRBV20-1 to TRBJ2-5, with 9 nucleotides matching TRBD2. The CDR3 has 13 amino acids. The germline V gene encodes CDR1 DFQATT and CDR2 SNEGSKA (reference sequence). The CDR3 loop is CKPGLAHQETQYF. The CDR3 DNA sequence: TGCAAACCCGGACTAGCGCATCAAGAGACCCAGTACTTC.

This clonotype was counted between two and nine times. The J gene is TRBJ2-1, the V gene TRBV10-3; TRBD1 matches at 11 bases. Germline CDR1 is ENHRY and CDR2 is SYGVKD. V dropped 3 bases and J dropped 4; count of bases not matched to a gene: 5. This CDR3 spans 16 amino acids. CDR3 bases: TGTGCCATCAGTGACATGGGACAGGGGGTTTACAATGAGCAGTTCTTC. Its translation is CAISDMGQGVYNEQFF.

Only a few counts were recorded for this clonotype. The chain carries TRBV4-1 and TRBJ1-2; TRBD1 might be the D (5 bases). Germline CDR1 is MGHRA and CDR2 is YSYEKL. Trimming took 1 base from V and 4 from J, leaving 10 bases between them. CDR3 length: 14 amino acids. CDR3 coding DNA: TGCGCCAGCAGCCAAGTGGCAGGGAGCTATGGCTACACCTTC. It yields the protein CASSQVAGSYGYTF.

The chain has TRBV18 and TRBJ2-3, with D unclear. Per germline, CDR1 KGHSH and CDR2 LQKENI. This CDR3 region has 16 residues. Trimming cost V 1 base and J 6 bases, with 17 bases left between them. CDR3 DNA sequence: TGTGCCAGCTCACCACTATGGACGTCTACTGGGGATACGCAGTATTTT. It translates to CASSPLWTSTGDTQYF. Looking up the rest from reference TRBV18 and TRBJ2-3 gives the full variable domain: NAGVMQNPRHLVRRRGQEARLRCSPMKGHSHVYWYRQLPEEGLKFMVYLQKENIIDESGMPKERFSAEFPKEGPSILRIQQVVRGDSAAYFCASSPLWTSTGDTQYFGPGTRLTVL.

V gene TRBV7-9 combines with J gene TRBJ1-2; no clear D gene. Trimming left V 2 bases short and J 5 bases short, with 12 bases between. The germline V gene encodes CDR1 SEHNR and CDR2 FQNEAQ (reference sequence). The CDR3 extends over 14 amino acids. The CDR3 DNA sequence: TGTGCCAGCAGCTTAAGGCTCGGGGAGTATGGCTACACCTTC. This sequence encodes CASSLRLGEYGYTF.

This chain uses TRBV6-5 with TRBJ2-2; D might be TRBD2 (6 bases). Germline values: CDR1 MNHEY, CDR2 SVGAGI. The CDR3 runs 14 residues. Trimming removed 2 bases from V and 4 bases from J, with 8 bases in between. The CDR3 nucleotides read TGTGCCAGCAGTTACCTGACTAGCACCGGGGAGCTGTTTTTT. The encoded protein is CASSYLTSTGELFF.

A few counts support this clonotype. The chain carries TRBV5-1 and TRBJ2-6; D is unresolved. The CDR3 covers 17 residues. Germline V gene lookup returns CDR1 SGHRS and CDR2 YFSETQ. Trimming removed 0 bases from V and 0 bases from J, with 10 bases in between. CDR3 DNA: TGCGCCAGCAGCTTGGAGGCGGCGTCCTCTGGGGCCAACGTCCTGACTTTC. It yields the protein CASSLEAASSGANVLTF.

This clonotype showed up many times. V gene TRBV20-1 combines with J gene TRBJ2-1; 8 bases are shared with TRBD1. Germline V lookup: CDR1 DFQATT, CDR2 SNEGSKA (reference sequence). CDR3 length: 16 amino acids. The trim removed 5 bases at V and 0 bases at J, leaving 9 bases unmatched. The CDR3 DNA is TGCAGTGCTCCAGGACAGGGCCACTACTCCTACAATGAGCAGTTCTTC. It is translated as CSAPGQGHYSYNEQFF.

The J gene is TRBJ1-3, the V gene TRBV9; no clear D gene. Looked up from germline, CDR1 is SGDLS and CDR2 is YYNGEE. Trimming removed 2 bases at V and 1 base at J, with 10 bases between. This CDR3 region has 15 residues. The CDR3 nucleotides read TGTGCCAGCAGCGTTAGGCCTACGTCTGGAAACACCATATATTTT. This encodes CASSVRPTSGNTIYF.

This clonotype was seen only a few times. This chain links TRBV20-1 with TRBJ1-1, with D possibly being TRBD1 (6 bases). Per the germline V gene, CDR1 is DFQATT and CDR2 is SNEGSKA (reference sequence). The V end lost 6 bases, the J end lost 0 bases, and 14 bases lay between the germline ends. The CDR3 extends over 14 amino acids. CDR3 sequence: CSANEGHLNTEAFF. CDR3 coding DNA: TGCAGTGCAAACGAGGGACACCTGAACACTGAAGCTTTCTTT.

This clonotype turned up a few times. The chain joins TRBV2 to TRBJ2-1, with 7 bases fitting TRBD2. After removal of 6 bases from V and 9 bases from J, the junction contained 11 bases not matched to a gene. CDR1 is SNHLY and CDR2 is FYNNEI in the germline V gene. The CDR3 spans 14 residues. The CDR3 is CASSLERGMSEQFF. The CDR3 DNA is TGTGCCAGCAGCTTAGAGCGGGGAATGAGTGAGCAGTTCTTC.

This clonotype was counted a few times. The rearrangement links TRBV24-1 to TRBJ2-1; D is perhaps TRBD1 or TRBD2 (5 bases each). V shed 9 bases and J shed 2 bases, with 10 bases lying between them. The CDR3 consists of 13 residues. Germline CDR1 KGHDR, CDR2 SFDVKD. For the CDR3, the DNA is TGTGCCACCGCGAGGGGCCCCTACAATGAGCAGTTCTTC. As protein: CATARGPYNEQFF.